Below are 20 T cell receptor beta chains sequenced from a single sample in a study of T cell repertoires in cytomegalovirus infection. TCRdb re-analysed the reads in MiXCR, keeping a single row per CDR3 protein. This table has 130,000 or so distinct CDR3 sequences, 5% to 6.5% appearing once. Material for sequencing was PBMCs. The origin of the receptors is a human donor in good health (CMV status not recorded). Some clones in this sample may be carry-over from other donors' samples.

In this sample, this clonotype turned up a few times. The CDR3 loop is CSVAEGASAGELFF. CDR3 DNA: TGCAGCGTGGCGGAGGGGGCTTCAGCCGGGGAGCTGTTTTTT. V usage is TRBV29-1 and J usage is TRBJ2-2; D perhaps matches TRBD1 (7 bases). Per the germline V gene, CDR1 is SQVTM and CDR2 is ANQGSEA. The V end was cut by 6 bases, the J end by 6 bases, with 17 bases between. CDR3 length: 14 amino acids.

This clonotype occurred many times. The chain has TRBV11-2 and TRBJ2-2; 8 bases are a match to TRBD1. The J segment lost 3 bases and the V segment lost 8 bases, leaving 5 bases of the junction unmatched. Germline loops: CDR1 SGHAT, CDR2 FQNNGV. CDR3 length: 14 amino acids. CDR3 DNA: TGTGCCAGCGACCAGGGGGCGGACACCGGGGAGCTGTTTTTT. This sequence encodes CASDQGADTGELFF. Using reference TRBV11-2 and TRBJ2-2 for the parts outside the CDR3, the full variable domain is EAGVAQSPRYKIIEKRQSVAFWCNPISGHATLYWYQQILGQGPKLLIQFQNNGVVDDSQLPKDRFSAERLKGVDSTLKIQPAKLEDSAVYLCASDQGADTGELFFGEGSRLTVL.

The table lists this clonotype with many counts. The chain links TRBV14 to TRBJ2-5; D uncertain. V gave up 3 bases and J gave up 1 base, with 12 bases separating them. Per the germline V gene, CDR1 is SGHDN and CDR2 is FVKESK. The length of the CDR3 is 15 residues. CDR3 amino acids: CASSQGQTRQETQYF. Here the CDR3 DNA reads TGTGCCAGCAGCCAGGGTCAAACCCGCCAAGAGACCCAGTACTTC.

This clonotype occurred many times. The CDR3 here is CASSLFGTTASYNEQFF. CDR3 nucleotides: TGCGCCAGCAGCTTGTTCGGGACTACCGCCTCTTACAATGAGCAGTTCTTC. The J gene is TRBJ2-1, the V gene TRBV5-1; 7 bases are shared with TRBD2. This CDR3 has 17 residues. Germline V gene data show CDR1 as SGHRS and CDR2 as YFSETQ. V shed 1 base and J 4 bases; nucleotides not matched to a gene: 11. Combining the CDR3 with reference TRBV5-1 and TRBJ2-1 gives the whole variable domain KAGVTQTPRYLIKTRGQQVTLSCSPISGHRSVSWYQQTPGQGLQFLFEYFSETQRNKGNFPGRFSGRQFSNSRSEMNVSTLELGDSALYLCASSLFGTTASYNEQFFGPGTRLTVL.

This clonotype occurred a few times. The chain joins TRBV7-2 to TRBJ1-1, with D possibly matching TRBD1 (6 bases). The CDR3 totals 12 residues. Trimming pared 11 bases from V and 6 bases from J, leaving 16 bases between. Germline CDR1 reads SGHTA; CDR2 reads FQGNSA. The CDR3 is CASGVGISEAFF. As DNA, the CDR3 is TGTGCCTCAGGGGTGGGGATCTCTGAAGCTTTCTTT.

This clonotype was picked up many times. The rearrangement links TRBV5-5 to TRBJ1-2; a possible D gene is TRBD1 (6 bases). V lost 0 bases and J 4 bases, leaving 16 bases between the germline ends. CDR3 size: 16 residues. Germline CDR1 reads SGHKS; CDR2 reads YYEKEE (reference sequence). CDR3 region: CASSLAVIGQSYGYTF. The CDR3 nucleotides read TGTGCCAGCAGCTTGGCCGTGATCGGACAGAGCTATGGCTACACCTTC. The variable domain in full, completed from reference TRBV5-5 and TRBJ1-2, reads DAGVTQSPTHLIKTRGQQVTLRCSPISGHKSVSWYQQVLGQGPQFIFQYYEKEERGRGNFPDRFSARQFPNYSSELNVNALLLGDSALYLCASSLAVIGQSYGYTFGSGTRLTVV.

This clonotype was observed many times. This chain joins TRBV7-8 and TRBJ2-1; 8 nucleotides agree with TRBD1. Trimming took 5 bases from V and 1 from J; bases not matched to a gene: 13. The CDR3 is 18 residues long. Looked up from germline, CDR1 is SGHVS and CDR2 is FQNEAQ. CDR3 loop: CASSPPPRGRMSYNEQFF. DNA of the CDR3: TGTGCCAGCAGCCCTCCCCCCAGGGGGCGCATGTCCTACAATGAGCAGTTCTTC.

This clonotype was counted at least ten times. The chain couples TRBV4-1 to TRBJ1-2; D is perhaps TRBD1 (5 bases). The CDR3 totals 12 residues. The germline gives CDR1 MGHRA, CDR2 YSYEKL. With 1 base removed from V and 6 bases from J, the gap between germline ends came to 6 bases. The CDR3 spells CASSQVGDGYTF. In DNA, the CDR3 is TGCGCCAGCAGCCAAGTGGGGGATGGCTACACCTTC.

This clonotype was seen more than once but under ten times. V is TRBV19 and J is TRBJ2-3; D gene unclear. The CDR3 consists of 14 residues. V gave up 5 bases and J gave up 2 bases, with 11 bases separating them. The V gene's germline CDR1 is LNHDA and CDR2 SQIVND (reference sequence). The CDR3 spells CASSLGPTTDTQYF. In DNA form, the CDR3 reads TGTGCCAGTAGTCTTGGCCCCACCACAGATACGCAGTATTTT.

The rearrangement joins TRBV12-3 or TRBV12-4 to TRBJ1-1; D is unclear. V shed 2 bases and J shed 1 base, with 8 bases lying between them. The CDR3 is made up of 14 amino acids. As DNA, the CDR3 is TGTGCCAGCAGTTTAACACATCAGAACACTGAAGCTTTCTTT. Encoded protein: CASSLTHQNTEAFF.

In this sample, this clonotype turned up many times. J is TRBJ2-5 and V is TRBV2; 9 bases are a match to TRBD1. The CDR3 sequence is 14 residues long. The V and J ends lost 6 bases and 3 bases, in that order; junction bases with no gene match: 5. CDR1 is SNHLY, CDR2 FYNNEI, per germline. The CDR3 here is CASRDGQGKETQYF. CDR3 DNA: TGTGCCAGCAGGGACGGACAGGGGAAAGAGACCCAGTACTTC.

The chain employs TRBV2 and TRBJ1-4, with 10 bases aligning to TRBD1. Germline V gives CDR1 SNHLY, CDR2 FYNNEI. V lost 6 bases, J lost 5 bases, and 3 bases stayed unmatched. This CDR3 comprises 14 residues. CDR3 nucleotide sequence: TGTGCCAGCAGAATGGGACAGGGGAATGAAAAACTGTTTTTT. Translating it yields CASRMGQGNEKLFF.

This clonotype showed up many times. This sequence joins TRBV7-2 and TRBJ2-7; weak D call: TRBD1 (6 bases). CDR1 SGHTA and CDR2 FQGNSA come from the germline V gene. The length of the CDR3 is 14 residues. V lost 3 bases, J lost 2 bases, and 11 bases lay in between. The CDR3, as DNA: TGTGCCAGCAGCTTCCTGGGGGCGACCTACGAGCAGTACTTC. Its protein product is CASSFLGATYEQYF.

Ten or more counts support this clonotype. V is TRBV6-5 and J is TRBJ1-1; 7 bases line up with TRBD1. Germline V lookup: CDR1 MNHEY, CDR2 SVGAGI. Trimming removed 6 bases from V and 0 bases from J; junction bases left unmatched: 4. The CDR3 contains 14 residues. This CDR3 reads CASRWTGMNTEAFF. CDR3 nucleotide sequence: TGTGCCAGCAGATGGACAGGTATGAACACTGAAGCTTTCTTT.

This clonotype showed up many times. This chain joins TRBV2 and TRBJ2-3; D is ambiguous. Trimming removed 10 bases from V and 1 base from J, with 9 bases in between. The CDR3 has 12 residues. The germline CDR1 and CDR2 sequences are SNHLY and FYNNEI. Here the CDR3 reads CATTERTDTQYF. The CDR3 coding sequence is TGTGCCACCACGGAGCGCACAGATACGCAGTATTTT.

This clonotype was observed at least ten times. The rearrangement joins TRBV7-8 to TRBJ2-2; 7 nucleotides match TRBD1. The CDR3 runs 17 residues. With 1 base clipped from V and 3 bases from J, the junction kept 8 bases outside the gene matches. Germline V lookup: CDR1 SGHVS, CDR2 FQNEAQ. For the CDR3, the DNA is TGTGCCAGCAGCTTAGAGCACAGGGGCCCGGACACCGGGGAGCTGTTTTTT. This encodes CASSLEHRGPDTGELFF.

In its sample, this clonotype was seen many times. The CDR3 DNA sequence: TGTGCCAGCAGCCGCAACCCCCATGGAGGGGAAGATGGCTACACCTTC. Translated, it gives CASSRNPHGGEDGYTF. This chain links TRBV4-2 with TRBJ1-2, with D possibly TRBD1 on 5 matching bases. V shed 4 bases and J shed 6 bases, with 21 bases lying between them. CDR3 length: 16 amino acids. Germline-derived CDR1 and CDR2 are LGHNA and YNFKEQ.

This clonotype was observed at least ten times. The CDR3 nucleotides read TGTGCCAGCAGCTTAAAAAGCGGGGGGGTCGCTGGAAACACCATATATTTT. Translation: CASSLKSGGVAGNTIYF. The chain has TRBV7-2 and TRBJ1-3; D might be TRBD1 (5 bases). This CDR3 has 17 amino acids. V was pared by 2 bases and J by 2 bases, with 16 bases between. Germline V gene data show CDR1 as SGHTA and CDR2 as FQGNSA.

This clonotype was detected many times. The gene calls are TRBV7-8 and TRBJ1-2; 7 positions match TRBD1. Germline CDR1 SGHVS, CDR2 FQNEAQ. The junction had 8 bases not matched to a gene; V was cut back by 2 bases and J by 8 bases. The CDR3 has 14 residues. The CDR3 loop reads CASSLYVGGGGYTF. For the CDR3, the DNA is TGTGCCAGCAGCTTATACGTTGGAGGGGGCGGCTACACCTTC.

This clonotype has ten or more counts. The chain uses TRBV19 and TRBJ2-1; the D is unclear. CDR3 length equals 16 residues. CDR1 and CDR2 from the germline V gene are LNHDA and SQIVND (reference sequence). Trimming took off 4 bases at V and 0 bases at J, with 13 bases between the two ends. The CDR3 DNA sequence: TGTGCCAGTAGTAGTCGAGGCTTAAGCTCCTACAATGAGCAGTTCTTC. Translating it yields CASSSRGLSSYNEQFF.